This T cell receptor (beta chain) was sequenced in a study of T cell repertoires in cytomegalovirus infection. Overall study: TCR beta signatures that were public indicated CMV infection and matching HLA type. Findings and caveats of the study: It was HLA-C-restricted CMV-specific TCR beta clonotypes that dominated the response ex vivo.

V gave up 5 bases and J gave up 5 bases; unmatched junction bases: 13. Germline assignment: CDR1 MDHEN and CDR2 SYDVKM. CDR3 length: 17 amino acids. TCRdb reanalysed the reads using MiXCR and keeps one entry per CDR3 protein. The table shows roughly 100,000 distinct CDR3 sequences, with 16% occurring only once. About this clonotype: No antigen is known for it.

Sequencing used PBMCs. V and J are TRBV28 and TRBJ1-4; 8 bases match TRBD1. This sequence was found in a human donor in good health (CMV status not recorded). Some clones in this sample may be carry-over from other donors' samples. The CDR3 sequence is CASSPNGQGKGNEKLFF. DNA for the CDR3: TGTGCCAGCAGTCCTAACGGACAGGGCAAGGGGAATGAAAAACTGTTTTTT.